Listed below are T cell receptor beta chains from one sample, sequenced in a study of blood T cell repertoires in COVID-19. Here immunoSEQ multiplex PCR was the method, and the copy in TCRdb shows in-frame clones only, minus some. The table has about 23,000 clones, 75% to 90% seen once. Sequenced: peripheral blood. All receptors derive from a human donor with acute or convalescent COVID-19. The donor label of this sample is uncertain. The CDR3 runs from the conserved cysteine through the conserved F or W. The order of the fields is D gene, clone size, V gene, J gene, CDR3 DNA, CDR3 protein. D genes are given only for firm matches. Clone size, where shown, is once, few, many, or a class for clones that have expanded.

d_call: TRBD2
clone_size: -
v_call: TRBV7-9
j_call: TRBJ2-1
cdr3_nt: TGTGCCAGCAGCCCCCCCCTGAGCGGGAGACCTGGGCATGAGCAGTTCTTC
cdr3_aa: CASSPPLSGRPGHEQFF

d_call: TRBD2
clone_size: -
v_call: TRBV4-2
j_call: TRBJ2-1
cdr3_nt: TGTGCCAGCAGCCATCAGACTAGCGGGAGCGCTAATGAGCAGTTCTTC
cdr3_aa: CASSHQTSGSANEQFF

d_call: -
clone_size: -
v_call: TRBV5-4
j_call: TRBJ2-1
cdr3_nt: TGTGCCAGCAGCCCACAGGCCTCCAATGAGCAGTTCTTC
cdr3_aa: CASSPQASNEQFF

d_call: -
clone_size: -
v_call: TRBV15
j_call: TRBJ1-1
cdr3_nt: TGTGCCACCAGCTTCACGGGTGGAACTGAAGCTTTCTTT
cdr3_aa: CATSFTGGTEAFF

d_call: TRBD2
clone_size: once
v_call: TRBV9
j_call: TRBJ2-1
cdr3_nt: TGTGCCAGCAGCGTAGGGCTAGCGGGTTATAGCTCCTACAATGAGCAGTTCTTC
cdr3_aa: CASSVGLAGYSSYNEQFF

d_call: -
clone_size: -
v_call: TRBV12-3/TRBV12-4
j_call: TRBJ1-5
cdr3_nt: TGTGCCAGCAGTGAGGGCCATAATCAGCCCCAGCATTTT
cdr3_aa: CASSEGHNQPQHF

d_call: TRBD1
clone_size: -
v_call: TRBV19
j_call: TRBJ1-1
cdr3_nt: TGTGCCAGTAGTTCACGACAGGGGGCTTCTGAAGCTTTCTTT
cdr3_aa: CASSSRQGASEAFF

d_call: -
clone_size: -
v_call: TRBV4-1
j_call: TRBJ1-2
cdr3_nt: TGCGCCAGCAGCCAATCATCGGCGTCACAGGGAGTAGGTGGCTACACCTTC
cdr3_aa: CASSQSSASQGVGGYTF

d_call: TRBD1
clone_size: -
v_call: TRBV14
j_call: TRBJ1-1
cdr3_nt: TGTGCCAGCAGCCTTACACAGGGGGCCCGCACTGAAGCTTTCTTT
cdr3_aa: CASSLTQGARTEAFF

d_call: -
clone_size: -
v_call: TRBV7-7
j_call: TRBJ2-2
cdr3_nt: TGTGCCAGCAGCCATGGACAGTCGGCCACCGGGGAGCTGTTTTTT
cdr3_aa: CASSHGQSATGELFF